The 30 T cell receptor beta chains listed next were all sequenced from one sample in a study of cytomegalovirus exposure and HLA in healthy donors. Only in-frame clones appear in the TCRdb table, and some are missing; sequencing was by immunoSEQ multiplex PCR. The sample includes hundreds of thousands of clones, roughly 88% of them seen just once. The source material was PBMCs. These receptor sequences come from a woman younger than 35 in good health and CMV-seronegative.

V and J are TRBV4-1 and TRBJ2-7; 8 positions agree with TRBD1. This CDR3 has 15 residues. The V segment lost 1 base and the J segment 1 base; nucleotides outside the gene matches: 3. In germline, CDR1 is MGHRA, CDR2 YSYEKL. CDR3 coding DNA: TGCGCCAGCAGCCAAGGGACAGGGACTTCCTACGAGCAGTACTTC. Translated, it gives CASSQGTGTSYEQYF.

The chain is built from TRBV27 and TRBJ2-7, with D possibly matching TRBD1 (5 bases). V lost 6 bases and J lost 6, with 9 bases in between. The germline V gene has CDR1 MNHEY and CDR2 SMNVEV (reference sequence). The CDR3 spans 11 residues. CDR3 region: CASRKRGEQYF. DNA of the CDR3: TGTGCCAGCAGGAAAAGGGGCGAGCAGTACTTC.

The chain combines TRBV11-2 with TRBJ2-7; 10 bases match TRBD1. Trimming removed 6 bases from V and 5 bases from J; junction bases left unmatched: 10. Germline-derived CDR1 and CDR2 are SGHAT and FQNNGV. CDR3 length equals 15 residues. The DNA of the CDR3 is TGTGCCAGCAGTTCCCCGGGACAGGGGTTCCACGAGCAGTACTTC. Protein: CASSSPGQGFHEQYF.

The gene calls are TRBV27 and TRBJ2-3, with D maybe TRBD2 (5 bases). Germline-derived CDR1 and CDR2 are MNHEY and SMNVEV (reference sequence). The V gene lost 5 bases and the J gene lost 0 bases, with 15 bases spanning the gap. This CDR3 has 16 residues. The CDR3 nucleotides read TGTGCCAGCAGTGCACCTCCCGGGGTTAGCACAGATACGCAGTATTTT. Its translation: CASSAPPGVSTDTQYF.

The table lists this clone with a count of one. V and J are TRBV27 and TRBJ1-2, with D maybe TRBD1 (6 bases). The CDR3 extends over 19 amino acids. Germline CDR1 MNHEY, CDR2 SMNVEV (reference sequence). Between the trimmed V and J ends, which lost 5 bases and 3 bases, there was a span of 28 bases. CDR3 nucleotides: TGTGCCAGCAGTCTCACCTCCCCCACAGGGCACGGGATGTACTATGGCTACACCTTC. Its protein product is CASSLTSPTGHGMYYGYTF.

The CDR3 nucleotides read TGTGCCAGCAGTTACTCAGGGGGAACTAATGAAAAACTGTTTTTT. This translates into CASSYSGGTNEKLFF. This chain uses TRBV6-5 with TRBJ1-4; tentative D call: TRBD1 (6 bases). The germline CDR1 and CDR2 sequences are MNHEY and SVGAGI. The V end was cut by 0 bases, the J end by 1 base, with 6 bases between. The CDR3 extends over 15 amino acids.

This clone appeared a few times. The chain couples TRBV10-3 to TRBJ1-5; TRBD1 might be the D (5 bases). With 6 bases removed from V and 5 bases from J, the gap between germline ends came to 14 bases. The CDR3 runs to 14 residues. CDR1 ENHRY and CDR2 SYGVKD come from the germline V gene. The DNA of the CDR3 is TGTGCCATCAGAGGGCAGGGTGGGGATCAGCCCCAGCATTTT. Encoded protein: CAIRGQGGDQPQHF.

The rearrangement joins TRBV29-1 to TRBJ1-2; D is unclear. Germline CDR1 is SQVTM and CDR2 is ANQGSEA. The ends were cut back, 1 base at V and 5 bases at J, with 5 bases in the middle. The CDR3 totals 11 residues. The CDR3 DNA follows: TGCAGCGTTGAAGCCGAGTATGGCTACACCTTC. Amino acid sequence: CSVEAEYGYTF.

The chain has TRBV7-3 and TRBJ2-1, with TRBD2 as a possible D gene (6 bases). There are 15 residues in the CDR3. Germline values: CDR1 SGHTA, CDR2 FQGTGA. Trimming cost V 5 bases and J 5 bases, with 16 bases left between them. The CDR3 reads CASSPYLGRNNEQFF. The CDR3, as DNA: TGTGCCAGCAGCCCGTACCTGGGGAGGAACAATGAGCAGTTCTTC.

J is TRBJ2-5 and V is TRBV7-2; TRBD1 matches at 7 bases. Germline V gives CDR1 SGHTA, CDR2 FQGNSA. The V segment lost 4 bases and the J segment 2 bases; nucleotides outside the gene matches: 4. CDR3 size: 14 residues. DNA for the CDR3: TGTGCCAGCAGCTCCAACAGGGGTCAAGAGACCCAGTACTTC. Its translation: CASSSNRGQETQYF.

The CDR3 DNA sequence: TGTGCCAGCAGCTCAGGTTGGGACAGGGTAAAACTGTTTTTT. Translation gives CASSSGWDRVKLFF. V usage is TRBV28 and J usage is TRBJ1-4; 9 bases align to TRBD1. Germline assignment: CDR1 MDHEN and CDR2 SYDVKM. Trimming cost V 6 bases and J 10 bases; bases outside gene matches: 9. CDR3 length equals 14 residues.

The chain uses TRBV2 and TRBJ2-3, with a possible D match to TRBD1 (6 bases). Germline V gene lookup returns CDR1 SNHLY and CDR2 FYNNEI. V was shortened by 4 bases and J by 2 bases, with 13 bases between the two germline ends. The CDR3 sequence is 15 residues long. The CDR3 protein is CASSGGTQNTDTQYF. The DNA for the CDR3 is TGTGCCAGCAGTGGGGGGACACAGAACACAGATACGCAGTATTTT.

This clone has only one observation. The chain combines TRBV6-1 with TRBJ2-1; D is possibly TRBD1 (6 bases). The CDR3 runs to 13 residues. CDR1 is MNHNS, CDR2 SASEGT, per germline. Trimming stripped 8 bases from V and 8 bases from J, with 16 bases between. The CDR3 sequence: CASSRQDSYEQFF. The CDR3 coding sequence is TGTGCCAGCTCGCGGCAGGACAGCTATGAGCAGTTCTTC.

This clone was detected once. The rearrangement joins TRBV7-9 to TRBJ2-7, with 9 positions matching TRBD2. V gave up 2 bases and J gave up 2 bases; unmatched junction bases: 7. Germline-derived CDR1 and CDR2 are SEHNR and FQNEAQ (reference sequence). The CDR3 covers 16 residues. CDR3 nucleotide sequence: TGTGCCAGCAGCTTAACACTAGCGGGCCCCACCTACGAGCAGTACTTC. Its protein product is CASSLTLAGPTYEQYF.

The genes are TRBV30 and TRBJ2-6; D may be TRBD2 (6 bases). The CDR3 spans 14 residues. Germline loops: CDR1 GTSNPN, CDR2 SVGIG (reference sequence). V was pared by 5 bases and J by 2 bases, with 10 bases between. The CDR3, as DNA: TGTGCCTGGTGGCCGGGGGCTGGGGCCAACGTCCTGACTTTC. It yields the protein CAWWPGAGANVLTF.

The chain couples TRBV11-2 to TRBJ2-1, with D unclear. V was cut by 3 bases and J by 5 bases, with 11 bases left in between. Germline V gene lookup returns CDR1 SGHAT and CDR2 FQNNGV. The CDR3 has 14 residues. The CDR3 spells CASSFSFEHNEQFF. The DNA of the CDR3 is TGTGCCAGCAGCTTTTCTTTCGAGCACAATGAGCAGTTCTTC.

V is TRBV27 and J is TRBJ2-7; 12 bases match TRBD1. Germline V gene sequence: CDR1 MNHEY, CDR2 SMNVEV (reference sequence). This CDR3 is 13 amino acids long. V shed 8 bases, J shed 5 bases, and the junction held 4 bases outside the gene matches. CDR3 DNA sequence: TGTGCCAGCGCCGGGACAGGGGGCCACGAGCAGTACTTC. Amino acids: CASAGTGGHEQYF.

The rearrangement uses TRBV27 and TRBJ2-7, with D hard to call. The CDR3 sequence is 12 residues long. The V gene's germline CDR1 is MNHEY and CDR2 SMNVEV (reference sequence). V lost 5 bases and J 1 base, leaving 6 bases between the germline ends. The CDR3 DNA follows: TGTGCCAGCAGTGGGCTGTCCTACGAGCAGTACTTC. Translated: CASSGLSYEQYF.

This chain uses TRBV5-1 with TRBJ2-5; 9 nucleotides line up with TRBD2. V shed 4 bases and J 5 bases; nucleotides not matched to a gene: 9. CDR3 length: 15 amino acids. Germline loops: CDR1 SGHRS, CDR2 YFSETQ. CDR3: CASSGGPGLAETQYF. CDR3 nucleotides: TGCGCCAGCAGCGGGGGCCCGGGACTAGCCGAGACCCAGTACTTC.

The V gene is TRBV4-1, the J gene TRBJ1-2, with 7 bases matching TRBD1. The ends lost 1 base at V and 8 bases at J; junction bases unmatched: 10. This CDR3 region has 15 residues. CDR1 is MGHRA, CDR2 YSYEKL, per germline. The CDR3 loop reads CASSQAGTAPFGYTF. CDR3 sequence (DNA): TGCGCCAGCAGCCAAGCTGGGACAGCCCCCTTCGGCTACACCTTC.

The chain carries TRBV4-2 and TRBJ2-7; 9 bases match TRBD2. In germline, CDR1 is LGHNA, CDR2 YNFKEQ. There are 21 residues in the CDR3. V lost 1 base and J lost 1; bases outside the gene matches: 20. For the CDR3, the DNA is TGTGCCAGCAGCCAAGTGTTGACCGCTACTTGGAGCGGGGGGCCTTCCTACGAGCAGTACTTC. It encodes CASSQVLTATWSGGPSYEQYF.

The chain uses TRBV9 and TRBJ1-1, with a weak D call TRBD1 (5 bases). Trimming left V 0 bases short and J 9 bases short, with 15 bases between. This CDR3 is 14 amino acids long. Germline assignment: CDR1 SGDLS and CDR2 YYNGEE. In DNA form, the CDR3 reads TGTGCCAGCAGCGTAGCTTTGCAGGGCGGTCAAGCTTTCTTT. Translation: CASSVALQGGQAFF.

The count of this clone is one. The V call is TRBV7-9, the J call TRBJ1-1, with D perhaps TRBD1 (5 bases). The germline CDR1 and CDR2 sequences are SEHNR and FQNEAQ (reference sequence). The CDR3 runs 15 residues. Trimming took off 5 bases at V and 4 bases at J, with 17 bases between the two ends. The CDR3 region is CASSQRRGSSTEAFF. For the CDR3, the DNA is TGTGCCAGCAGCCAACGTCGGGGGAGTAGCACTGAAGCTTTCTTT.

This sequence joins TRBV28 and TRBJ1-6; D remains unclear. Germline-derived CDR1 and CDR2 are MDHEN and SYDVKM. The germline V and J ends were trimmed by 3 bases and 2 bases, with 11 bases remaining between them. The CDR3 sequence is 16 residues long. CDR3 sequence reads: CASSLSSGTYNSPLHF. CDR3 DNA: TGTGCCAGCAGTTTGTCCAGTGGCACCTATAATTCACCCCTCCACTTT. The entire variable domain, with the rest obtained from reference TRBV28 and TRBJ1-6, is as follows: DVKVTQSSRYLVKRTGEKVFLECVQDMDHENMFWYRQDPGLGLRLIYFSYDVKMKEKGDIPEGYSVSREKKERFSLILESASTNQTSMYLCASSLSSGTYNSPLHFGNGTRLTVT.

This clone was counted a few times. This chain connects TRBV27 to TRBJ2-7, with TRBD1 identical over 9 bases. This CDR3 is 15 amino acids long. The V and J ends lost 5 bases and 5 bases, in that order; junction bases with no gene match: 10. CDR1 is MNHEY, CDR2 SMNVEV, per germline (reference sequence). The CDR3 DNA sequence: TGTGCCAGCAGTAGGTGGGACAGGGAGTCGGACGAGCAGTACTTC. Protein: CASSRWDRESDEQYF.

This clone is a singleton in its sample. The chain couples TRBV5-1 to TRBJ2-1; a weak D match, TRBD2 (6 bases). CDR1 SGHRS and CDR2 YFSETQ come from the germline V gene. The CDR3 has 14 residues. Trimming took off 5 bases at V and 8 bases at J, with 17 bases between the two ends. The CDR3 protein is CASREGLWIHEQFF. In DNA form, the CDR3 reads TGCGCCAGCAGGGAGGGGCTATGGATCCATGAGCAGTTCTTC.

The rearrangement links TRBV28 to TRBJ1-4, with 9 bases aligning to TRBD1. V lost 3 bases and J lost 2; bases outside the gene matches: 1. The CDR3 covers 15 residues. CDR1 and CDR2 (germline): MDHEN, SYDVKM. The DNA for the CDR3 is TGTGCCAGCAGTTTTGGGACAGGGACTAATGAAAAACTGTTTTTT. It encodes CASSFGTGTNEKLFF.

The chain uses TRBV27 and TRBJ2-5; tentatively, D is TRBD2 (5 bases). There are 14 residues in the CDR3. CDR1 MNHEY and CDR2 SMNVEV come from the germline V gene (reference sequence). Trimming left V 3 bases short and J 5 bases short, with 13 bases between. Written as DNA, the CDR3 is TGTGCCAGCAGTTTTACTCACGGGGTTGAGACCCAGTACTTC. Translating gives CASSFTHGVETQYF.

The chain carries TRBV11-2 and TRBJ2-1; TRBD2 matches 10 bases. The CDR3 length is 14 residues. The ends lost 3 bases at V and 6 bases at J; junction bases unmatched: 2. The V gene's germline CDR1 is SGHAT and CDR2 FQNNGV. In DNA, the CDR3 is TGTGCCAGCAGCTTCCTAGCGGGGGCCAATGAGCAGTTCTTC. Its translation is CASSFLAGANEQFF.

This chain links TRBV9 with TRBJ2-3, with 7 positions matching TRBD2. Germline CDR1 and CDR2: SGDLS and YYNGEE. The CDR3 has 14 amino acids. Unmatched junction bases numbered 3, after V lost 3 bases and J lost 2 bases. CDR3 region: CASSGDYNTDTQYF. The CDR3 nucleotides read TGTGCCAGCAGCGGGGACTACAACACAGATACGCAGTATTTT.